The entry below describes one TCR beta chain. The antigen remains unidentified. The data stem from a study of T cell responses to AZD1222 COVID-19 vaccine. Second-dose timings of about 4 or about 12 weeks were pooled. This table comes from immunoSEQ multiplex PCR, and its TCRdb copy is limited to in-frame clones, with some not included. This table has more than 95,000 clones, 85% appearing once. Study outcomes and limitations: Possibly, clonal diversity was underestimated; donors were largely white British and included more females. No day 14 peak samples; only post-peak repertoires were characterized. Recipients of two AZD1222 doses showed rising Spike-specific TCR breadth and depth.

The CDR3 extends over 13 amino acids. The germline gives CDR1 LNHDA, CDR2 SQIVND (reference sequence). Trimming removed 8 bases at V and 2 bases at J, with 12 bases between. The material sequenced was peripheral blood, taken 28 days after the second AZD1222 dose. This chain connects TRBV19 to TRBJ1-1; D remains unclear. The source is an adult who received the AZD1222 COVID-19 vaccine. This chain's CDR3 is CASSPQANTEAFF. The CDR3 nucleotides are TGTGCCAGTTCTCCTCAGGCAAACACTGAAGCTTTCTTT.